The rows below give T cell receptor beta chains drawn from one sample of a study of blood T cell repertoires in COVID-19. Produced via immunoSEQ multiplex PCR; TCRdb's table is partial and in-frame only. The table lists 130,000 or so clones, approximately 74% of them singletons. The material sequenced was peripheral blood. Receptors originate from a woman aged 70-85 years with acute or convalescent COVID-19. Each CDR3 is given with its conserved first and last residue. D genes are given only for firm matches. Expanded clones get a size class; other rows say once, few or many, or leave the size out.

d_call	v_call	clone_size	j_call	cdr3_nt	cdr3_aa
-	TRBV4-3	-	TRBJ2-1	TGCGCCAGCAGCCAAGTGGGGAGCTCCTACAATGAGCAGTTCTTC	CASSQVGSSYNEQFF
-	TRBV7-2	-	TRBJ2-7	TGTGCCAGCAGCTTAGGGGCGGGCCTCTCCTACGAGCAGTACTTC	CASSLGAGLSYEQYF
-	TRBV11-2	once	TRBJ2-7	TGTGCCAGCAGCTTTACAGACTACGAGCAGTACTTC	CASSFTDYEQYF
-	TRBV28	-	TRBJ2-5	TGTGCCAGCAGTTTGAGGGAACAAGAGACCCAGTACTTC	CASSLREQETQYF
-	TRBV19	-	TRBJ2-2	TGTGCCAGTAGTCACCGGACAGCGAACACCGGGGAGCTGTTTTTT	CASSHRTANTGELFF
TRBD1	TRBV7-9	-	TRBJ2-3	TGTGCCAGCAGCTGGACAGGGGTGTCCACAGATACGCAGTATTTT	CASSWTGVSTDTQYF
-	TRBV5-1	few	TRBJ2-1	TGCGCCAGCAGATATGGACTTAATGAGCAGTTCTTC	CASRYGLNEQFF
-	TRBV5-5	-	TRBJ1-5	TGTGCCAGCAGCTTGGCCGACGGCGGAAGGAGCAATCAGCCCCAGCATTTT	CASSLADGGRSNQPQHF
-	TRBV2	-	TRBJ2-7	TGTGCCAGCAGTACACACATGTACGAGCAGTACTTC	CASSTHMYEQYF
TRBD1	TRBV13	-	TRBJ2-2	TGTGCCAGCAGACGAGACAGGGTTGACACCGGGGAGCTGTTTTTT	CASRRDRVDTGELFF
-	TRBV30	-	TRBJ1-1	TGTGCCTGGAGAGTGACGGGGAAAGCTTTCTTT	CAWRVTGKAFF
TRBD1	TRBV2	-	TRBJ2-1	TGTGCCAGCCGGGACAGGGCTGATTACAATGAGCAGTTCTTC	CASRDRADYNEQFF
TRBD2	TRBV15	-	TRBJ2-1	TGTGCCACCAGCAGAGGCCTATCTAGCGGGAGCTCCTACAATGAGCAGTTCTTC	CATSRGLSSGSSYNEQFF
TRBD1	TRBV12-5	-	TRBJ2-3	TGTGCTAGTGGCTTAGGACAGGGCCGGACAGATACGCAGTATTTT	CASGLGQGRTDTQYF
TRBD1	TRBV19	-	TRBJ1-1	TGTGCCAGTTACAGGGGAGGAGGCACTGAAGCTTTCTTT	CASYRGGGTEAFF
-	TRBV6-4	-	TRBJ2-5	TGTGCCAGCAGTGAGGAGGTTATGGGGACCCAGTACTTC	CASSEEVMGTQYF
-	TRBV10-3	-	TRBJ1-1	TGTGCCATCAAACACCCGAACACTGAAGCTTTCTTT	CAIKHPNTEAFF
-	TRBV12-3/TRBV12-4	-	TRBJ2-7	TGTGCCAGCAGTTTATTACCGCGGCTCGAGCAGTACTTC	CASSLLPRLEQYF
-	TRBV5-1	-	TRBJ1-4	TGCGCCAGCAGTCCAGGCTCGTCAACTAATGAAAAACTGTTTTTT	CASSPGSSTNEKLFF
-	TRBV5-4	-	TRBJ1-2	TGTGCCAGCAGCTTGGGGGGAGGGAGTAGCTATGGCTACACCTTC	CASSLGGGSSYGYTF
TRBD2	TRBV11-2	-	TRBJ2-7	TGTGCCAGCAGCCCCGGACTAGCGGGGCGCTCCTACGAGCAGTACTTC	CASSPGLAGRSYEQYF
-	TRBV19	-	TRBJ2-7	TGTGCCAGTAGTATAGGGCAGGGAACAGGGGAGCAGTACTTC	CASSIGQGTGEQYF
TRBD1	TRBV19	-	TRBJ1-1	TGTGCCAGTAGTCCGACAGGGTTGAACACTGAAGCTTTCTTT	CASSPTGLNTEAFF
TRBD1	TRBV14	-	TRBJ1-4	TGTGCCAGCAGCCCTCGGACAGGGGGGAGTGAAAAACTGTTTTTT	CASSPRTGGSEKLFF
TRBD1	TRBV6-5	-	TRBJ1-6	TGTGCCAGCAGTTACTCCGGGACAGGGGGATTAGGGGCCCTCCACTTT	CASSYSGTGGLGALHF
-	TRBV28	-	TRBJ1-1	TGTGCCAGCAGTTTACGACAGGTGGACACTGAAGCTTTCTTT	CASSLRQVDTEAFF
-	TRBV7-3	-	TRBJ1-6	TGTGCCAGCAGCTTAATTACCCGTCAGCACTACCATAATTCACCCCTCCACTTT	CASSLITRQHYHNSPLHF
TRBD2	TRBV9	-	TRBJ2-1	TGTGCCAGCAGCGTAGGAGGGACTAGCGGGGGAAATGAGCAGTTCTTC	CASSVGGTSGGNEQFF
-	TRBV4-3	-	TRBJ2-6	TGCGCCAGCAGCCAAGATTCAGGTGGGGCCAACGTCCTGACTTTC	CASSQDSGGANVLTF
TRBD1	TRBV5-4	-	TRBJ1-2	TGTGCCAGCAGCCAGACAGGGTTTAGGGACTATGGCTACACCTTC	CASSQTGFRDYGYTF
-	TRBV9	few	TRBJ1-4	TGTGCCAGCAGCCTAGGAACAGGCGCCACTAATGAAAAACTGTTTTTT	CASSLGTGATNEKLFF
TRBD1	TRBV19	-	TRBJ2-1	TGTGCCAGTACGACAGGGGGCTACAATGAGCAGTTCTTC	CASTTGGYNEQFF
-	TRBV7-3	-	TRBJ2-2	TGTGCCAGCAGGGGGCTGAGCACCGGGGAGCTGTTTTTT	CASRGLSTGELFF
TRBD2	TRBV6-5	-	TRBJ2-3	TGTGCCAGCAGTTTAGCGGGGTATAGCACAGATACGCAGTATTTT	CASSLAGYSTDTQYF
TRBD2	TRBV2	-	TRBJ2-7	TGTGCCAGCAGTGAAGGGCTAGCGGTGGCGGGTTACGAGCAGTACTTC	CASSEGLAVAGYEQYF
-	TRBV15	-	TRBJ2-1	TGTGCCACCAGCAGAGACCGTTTCTCTTACAATGAGCAGTTCTTC	CATSRDRFSYNEQFF